This TCR beta chain stems from a study of OX40 agonist ivuxolimab in advanced cancers. About the study: Melanoma, hepatocellular carcinoma, head and neck or renal cell cancer occurred in dose-escalation patients. Among those enrolled, mean age was about 58 years (range roughly 20 to 79) and 75% to 90% were male. One patient with hepatocellular carcinoma and two with cutaneous melanoma, three in all, had partial responses.

Patients were ineligible given autoimmune disease history or systemic immunosuppression. Generated by immunoSEQ multiplex PCR, the TCRdb table keeps only in-frame clones and is missing some. The data hold tens of thousands of clones, with approximately 90% observed a single time. Germline CDR1 reads SEHNR; CDR2 reads FQNEAQ (reference sequence). With 3 bases removed from V and 1 base from J, the gap between germline ends came to 13 bases. This CDR3 comprises 15 residues. The clonotype originates from an adult with an advanced solid tumor such as melanoma, head and neck, liver or kidney cancer. The material sequenced was CD4+ or CD8+ T cells sorted from blood, taken in a trial of the OX40 agonist ivuxolimab. The chain has TRBV7-9 and TRBJ2-7; D may be TRBD1 (6 bases). CDR3 sequence: CASSFQGIRSYEQYF. CDR3 nucleotides: TGTGCCAGCAGCTTTCAGGGGATCCGTTCCTACGAGCAGTACTTC. Looking up the rest from reference TRBV7-9 and TRBJ2-7 gives the full variable domain: DTGVSQNPRHKITKRGQNVTFRCDPISEHNRLYWYRQTLGQGPEFLTYFQNEAQLEKSRLLSDRFSAERPKGSFSTLEIQRTEQGDSAMYLCASSFQGIRSYEQYFGPGTRLTVT.